The sequence of this T cell receptor (beta chain) was determined in a study of T-cell reconstitution after alpha-beta-depleted transplantation in children (TCRdb year 2016). In terms of the full investigation: Using TCR repertoire profiling, the study quantitatively followed how T-cell immune reconstitution unfolded in children after TCRalphabeta/CD19-depleted allogeneic hematopoietic cell transplantation.

From the cysteine through the phenylalanine, the CDR3 covers 17 amino acids. Just CDR3 DNA is preserved here, 51 bases in frame from base 1. Reading the germline V gene (reference sequence) gives CDR1 MNHEY and CDR2 SMNVEV. Trimming takes 5 bases off V and 2 bases off J; junction bases not matched to a gene: 8. Receptors were amplified or captured by PCR. Data came from an Illumina HiSeq 2500. TCR library preparation used molecular barcoding, with unique molecular identifiers applied to normalize quantification of the TCRbeta repertoire. TCRdb ran its own pipeline on the public reads, namely fastp trimming at Q25 and MiXCR clone calling, and kept in-frame beta chains. CDR3 protein sequences are deduplicated, and each keeps its most common genes and DNA. In this sample the table shows 600,000 to 700,000 distinct CDR3 sequences, around 16% of which occur a single time. In total, the top ten clones hold 0.85% to 1.3% of the sample.

This clonotype was picked up a small number of times. Its recognized antigen is unknown. Within one base of it there is no much larger clone, and no base qualities were kept. The sequenced sample was PBMCs from the stem cell graft donor, obtained from the stem cell graft. This receptor was obtained from a human donor who donated a stem cell graft to a child with acute myeloid leukemia. The V gene is TRBV27 and the J gene is TRBJ2-1; TRBD2 agrees with 11 junctional bases. The DNA is as follows: TGTGCCAGCAGTCCGACACGGACTAGCGGGCCCTACAATGAGCAGTTCTTC. Its coded protein is CASSPTRTSGPYNEQFF.